The sequence of this T cell receptor beta chain was determined in a study of cytomegalovirus exposure and HLA in healthy donors. Study context: Out of 398 genotyped donors, roughly 78% belonged to the Caucasian-associated ancestry cluster. Study-wide findings and caveats: Specific recognition of CMV antigens was confirmed in vitro for a few chains (all CMV-associated). Reported results showed that the classifier diagnosed cytomegalovirus status with high specificity and sensitivity.

PCR amplification relied on 60 Vbeta primers (plus 13 Jbeta primers). Sequencing used immunoSEQ multiplex PCR; TCRdb keeps in-frame clones, though not all of them. The sample holds around 80,000 clones, roughly 65% seen once. Everyone who donated was a healthy bone marrow donor. Comments on this clone: The antigen is not known.

V trimming: 9 bases; J trimming: 3 bases; junction bases outside the gene matches: 4. The V gene's germline CDR1 is SNHLY and CDR2 FYNNEI. CDR3 size: 12 residues. This sequence originates from a male donor in good health and CMV-seropositive. Sequencing used PBMCs. The chain links TRBV2 to TRBJ2-5; 7 bases align to TRBD2. The CDR3 region has the DNA TGTGCCAGTATGGGGGGGGAAGAGACCCAGTACTTC. Translating gives CASMGGEETQYF.